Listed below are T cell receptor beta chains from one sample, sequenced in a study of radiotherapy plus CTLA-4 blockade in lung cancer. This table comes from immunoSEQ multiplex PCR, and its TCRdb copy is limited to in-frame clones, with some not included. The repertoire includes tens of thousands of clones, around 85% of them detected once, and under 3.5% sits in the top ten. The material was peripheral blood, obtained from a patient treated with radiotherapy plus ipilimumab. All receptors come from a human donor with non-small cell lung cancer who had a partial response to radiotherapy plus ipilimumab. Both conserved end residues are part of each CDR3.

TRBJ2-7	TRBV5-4	CASSPGTGLEQYF
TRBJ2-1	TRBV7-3	CASSLGLGGEQFF
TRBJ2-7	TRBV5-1	CASSLALVGQSSYEQYF
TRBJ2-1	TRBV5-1	CASSWSGGENNEQFF
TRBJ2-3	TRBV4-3	CASSQAQATDTQYF
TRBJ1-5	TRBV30	CAWSAGEGVNQPQHF
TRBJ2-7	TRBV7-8	CASSSGTGSYEQYF
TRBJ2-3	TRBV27	CASSRTSGGATDTQYF
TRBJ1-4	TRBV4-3	CASSQETFDLGGFEKLFF
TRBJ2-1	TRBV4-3	CASSQDAAGRSYNEQFF
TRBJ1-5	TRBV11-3	CAGSLRRQGSHNQPQHF
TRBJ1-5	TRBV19	CASSIDPGEPQHF
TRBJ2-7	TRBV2	CASSGTLGYEQYF
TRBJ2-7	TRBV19	CASSPDPRGNYEQYF
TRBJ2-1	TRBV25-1	CASSETKAGGRNEQFF
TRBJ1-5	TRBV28	CASSFSSNQPQHF
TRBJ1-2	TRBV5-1	CASSQRGGDYGYTF
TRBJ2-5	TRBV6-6	CASRQGGEETQYF
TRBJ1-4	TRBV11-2	CASSLRGLGLAVEKLFF
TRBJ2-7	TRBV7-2	CASSFLAAYEQYF
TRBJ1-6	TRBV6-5	CASRSGGQNSPLHF
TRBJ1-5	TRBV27	CASSRQHSNQPQHF
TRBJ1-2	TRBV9	CASSVAGGQGRYGYTF
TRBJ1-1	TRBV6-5	CASSQTRVEAFF
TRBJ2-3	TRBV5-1	CASSLGLAGGPADTQYF
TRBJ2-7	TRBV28	CASSLGTGVHEQYF
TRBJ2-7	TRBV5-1	CASSRAGQGGYEQYF
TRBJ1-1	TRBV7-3	CASSSGYGTEAFF
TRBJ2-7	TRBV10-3	CAIREGLAGAAYEQYF
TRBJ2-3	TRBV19	CASSTGDTQYF
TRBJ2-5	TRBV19	CASSFSTDRQETQYF
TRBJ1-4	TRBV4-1	CASSQDSSGTGIQTNEKLFF
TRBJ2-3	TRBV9	CASSVGGGALTDTQYF
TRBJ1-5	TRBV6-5	CASSFGRGHQPQHF
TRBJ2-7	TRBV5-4	CASSSPRGGGLSSYEQYF
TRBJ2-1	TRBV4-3	CASSQDHNSGYFPFF
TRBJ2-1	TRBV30	CAWSVLGAKQFF
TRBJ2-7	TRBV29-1	CSVVKGADEQYF
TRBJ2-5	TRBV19	CASSIGLVPAETQYF
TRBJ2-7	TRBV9	CASSVEGQGRPYEQYF
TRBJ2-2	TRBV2	CASNYRVPGELFF
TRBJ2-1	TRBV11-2	CASSLGVGGHNEQFF
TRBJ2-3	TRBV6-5	CASSYGVKTDTQYF
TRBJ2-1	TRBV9	CASSLVAGQSYNEQFF
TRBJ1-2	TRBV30	CAWSPPEEKSNYGYTF
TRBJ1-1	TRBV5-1	CASSLDTGNTEAFF
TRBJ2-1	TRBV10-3	CAISPSTSGGAYEQFF
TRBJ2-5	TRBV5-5	CASQQGANQETQYF
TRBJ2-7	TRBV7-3	CASSLNGQGYEQYF
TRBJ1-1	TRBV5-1	CASSSRPGNTEAFF
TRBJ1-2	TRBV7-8	CASSSPFTF
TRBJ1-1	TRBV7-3	CASSFDPRGANTEAFF